This T cell receptor (beta chain) was identified during a study of blood T cells in healthy people across ages. Overall study findings and caveats: Researchers deemed the diversity estimates from one million T cells underestimates. Long-lived donors had more naive CD4+ cells and higher diversity than aged donors.

V was trimmed by 10 bases and J by 3 bases, leaving 13 bases between them. CDR1 MDHEN and CDR2 SYDVKM come from the germline V gene. CDR3 length: 12 amino acids. The study drew donors from healthy Caucasian individuals in Russia aged roughly 6 to 90. Next came a second PCR, run for roughly 6 to 11 cycles, which used a sample-barcoded 5' primer along with a J-beta primer mix. In TCRdb, the 5' RACE reads were re-called with MiXCR into one record per CDR3 protein. The profile shows 650,000 to 950,000 distinct CDR3 sequences, approximately 48% of them singletons. Notes on this clonotype: Its antigen remains unknown.

This TCR came from a man between 60 and 70 years old in good health. The J gene is TRBJ2-7, the V gene TRBV28, with D possibly being TRBD1 or TRBD2 (5 bases each). Sequenced: blood. The CDR3 protein is CATSQRGYEQYF. In nucleotides, the CDR3 is TGTGCCACCAGCCAGAGGGGCTACGAGCAGTACTTC.